This T cell receptor (beta chain) was identified in a study of monozygotic twins with inflammatory bowel disease. The V gene's germline CDR1 is DFQATT and CDR2 SNEGSKA (reference sequence). The CDR3 consists of 14 residues. Points on this clonotype: Antigen: not known.

The template switching step added UMIs that contained a 6-nucleotide sample barcode. Reanalyzing the 5' RACE reads, TCRdb keeps one entry per CDR3 protein, without DNA. Its table records about 300,000 distinct CDR3 sequences. Findings of the study overall: IBD patients carried less diverse TCRbeta repertoires (inverse Simpson) than healthy co-twins. Healthy twins showed more clonotype sharing with others than IBD patients, especially patients with disease activity.

Staff drew an approximately 2.5 ml blood sample from each donor. The chain employs TRBV20-1 and TRBJ2-7; TCRdb proposes TRBD2, but this gene call is untestable without DNA. Sequences were obtained from blood. This TCR was recovered from a human donor with ulcerative colitis or Crohn's disease, or a healthy co-twin of an affected twin (not recorded which). The CDR3 here is CSAERAGGNYEQYF.